Listed here are 29 T cell receptor beta chains from one sample, sequenced in a study of CD8 T cells in ankylosing spondylitis. Each CDR3 protein gets one entry after TCRdb re-called the 5' RACE reads with MiXCR. The sample gives approximately 300,000 distinct CDR3 sequences, around 20% of which show up once; about 3.5% is in the top ten. The sample consisted of blood, either unsorted or a sorted T cell fraction (not recorded which). These receptor sequences come from a female donor with ankylosing spondylitis or in good health (not recorded which).

V is TRBV10-3 and J is TRBJ1-1; D possibly corresponds to TRBD1 (5 bases). Trimming stripped 10 bases from V and 1 base from J, with 13 bases between. Germline loops: CDR1 ENHRY, CDR2 SYGVKD. The CDR3 extends over 13 amino acids. CDR3 DNA: TGTGCCACGCTTAAAGGGGCGAACACTGAAGCTTTCTTT. It yields the protein CATLKGANTEAFF.

The chain links TRBV7-2 to TRBJ2-7; D possibly corresponds to TRBD2 (6 bases). Per the germline V gene, CDR1 is SGHTA and CDR2 is FQGNSA. The CDR3 consists of 14 residues. V lost 7 bases and J lost 4, with 17 bases in between. DNA for the CDR3: TGTGCCAGCACCCAAGCGGGTGGTGGTTACGAGCAGTACTTC. This gives the protein CASTQAGGGYEQYF.

This chain connects TRBV5-1 to TRBJ2-5, with D perhaps TRBD1 (6 bases). The ends were cut back, 3 bases at V and 1 base at J, with 13 bases in the middle. This CDR3 spans 15 amino acids. CDR1 and CDR2 from the germline V gene are SGHRS and YFSETQ. CDR3 nucleotides: TGCGCCAGCAGCTCCCACAGGGTAGGCCAAGAGACCCAGTACTTC. Its protein is CASSSHRVGQETQYF. The full variable domain, with the rest looked up from reference TRBV5-1 and TRBJ2-5, is KAGVTQTPRYLIKTRGQQVTLSCSPISGHRSVSWYQQTPGQGLQFLFEYFSETQRNKGNFPGRFSGRQFSNSRSEMNVSTLELGDSALYLCASSSHRVGQETQYFGPGTRLLVL.

This chain links TRBV15 with TRBJ1-1; no reliable D call. Germline-derived CDR1 and CDR2 are LNHNV and YYDKDF (reference sequence). The CDR3 is made up of 13 amino acids. V lost 5 bases to trimming and J lost 0 bases, with 7 bases between them. The CDR3, as DNA: TGTGCCACCAGCGGTTCAATGAACACTGAAGCTTTCTTT. It codes for CATSGSMNTEAFF.

In this sample, this clonotype turned up many times. The V and J genes are TRBV20-1 and TRBJ2-3; TRBD2 matches at 9 bases. The CDR3 is 15 residues long. The junction had 7 bases not matched to a gene; V was cut back by 0 bases and J by 6 bases. Germline CDR1 reads DFQATT; CDR2 reads SNEGSKA (reference sequence). The CDR3 here is CSARDPGLASDTQYF. The CDR3 nucleotides are TGCAGTGCTAGAGATCCCGGACTAGCGAGTGATACGCAGTATTTT.

This chain links TRBV6-1 with TRBJ1-5; D might be TRBD1 (5 bases). V dropped 1 base and J dropped 0 bases, with 7 bases sitting between them. Germline V gene sequence: CDR1 MNHNS, CDR2 SASEGT. This CDR3 has 15 amino acids. CDR3 region: CASSEDRTSNQPQHF. CDR3 DNA sequence: TGTGCCAGCAGTGAAGACAGGACTAGCAATCAGCCCCAGCATTTT.

The chain employs TRBV25-1 and TRBJ2-5, with 13 bases lining up with TRBD2. This CDR3 contains 20 residues. Looked up from germline, CDR1 is MGHDK and CDR2 is SYGVNS. The ends lost 3 bases at V and 5 bases at J; junction bases unmatched: 18. The CDR3 nucleotides are TGTGCCAGCAGTGAGGCCGGACTAGCGGGAGCCGGGTCTTCGGGGGAGACCCAGTACTTC. This gives the protein CASSEAGLAGAGSSGETQYF.

The rearrangement uses TRBV24-1 and TRBJ1-2; 9 bases agree with TRBD1. This CDR3 is 14 amino acids long. V lost 3 bases and J lost 8; bases outside the gene matches: 6. Germline lookup yields CDR1 KGHDR and CDR2 SFDVKD. The CDR3 bases are TGTGCCACCAGTGATCCGGGACAGGGCAGAGGCTACACCTTC. It codes for CATSDPGQGRGYTF.

The chain combines TRBV9 with TRBJ2-1, with 10 bases that match TRBD2. This CDR3 is 17 amino acids long. Germline V gene sequence: CDR1 SGDLS, CDR2 YYNGEE. Trimming cost V 0 bases and J 2 bases; bases outside gene matches: 5. CDR3 protein: CASSVVASGSPYNEQFF. The CDR3 DNA reads as TGTGCCAGCAGCGTAGTGGCTAGCGGGAGCCCCTACAATGAGCAGTTCTTC. Supplemented by reference TRBV9 and TRBJ2-1, the full variable domain reads DSGVTQTPKHLITATGQRVTLRCSPRSGDLSVYWYQQSLDQGLQFLIQYYNGEERAKGNILERFSAQQFPDLHSELNLSSLELGDSALYFCASSVVASGSPYNEQFFGPGTRLTVL.

The chain uses TRBV20-1 and TRBJ2-2; 11 nucleotides align to TRBD2. CDR1 is DFQATT, CDR2 SNEGSKA, per germline (reference sequence). CDR3 length: 15 residues. The ends lost 6 bases at V and 7 bases at J; junction bases unmatched: 10. CDR3 region: CSANRHSGRGGELFF. For the CDR3, the DNA is TGCAGTGCCAATCGTCATAGCGGGAGGGGCGGGGAGCTGTTTTTT.

This clonotype was detected a few times. The chain couples TRBV7-2 to TRBJ2-5; TRBD2 aligns across 9 bases. V shed 2 bases, J shed 4 bases, and the junction held 5 bases outside the gene matches. Germline CDR1 and CDR2: SGHTA and FQGNSA. There are 15 residues in the CDR3. CDR3 protein: CASSLFSGRVETQYF. For the CDR3, the DNA is TGTGCCAGCAGCTTATTTAGCGGGAGAGTAGAGACCCAGTACTTC.

This clonotype was counted between two and nine times. This chain joins TRBV4-2 and TRBJ1-1; D is possibly TRBD1 (5 bases). This CDR3 comprises 15 residues. Germline V gives CDR1 LGHNA, CDR2 YNFKEQ. Trimming took 7 bases from V and 2 from J, leaving 17 bases between them. The CDR3, as DNA: TGTGCCAGCAACCCCGCGGGGGGACTAAACACTGAAGCTTTCTTT. Protein: CASNPAGGLNTEAFF.

The CDR3 here is CASSSGAGNTIYF. In DNA form, the CDR3 reads TGTGCCAGCAGTTCGGGGGCAGGAAACACCATATATTTT. This chain connects TRBV27 to TRBJ1-3; possible D gene TRBD1, 6 bases. V was cut by 4 bases and J by 4 bases, with 8 bases left in between. This CDR3 has 13 amino acids. The germline V gene encodes CDR1 MNHEY and CDR2 SMNVEV (reference sequence).

The J gene is TRBJ1-3, the V gene TRBV9; the D gene is possibly TRBD1 (5 bases). The CDR3 covers 14 residues. Germline V CDR1 and CDR2: SGDLS, YYNGEE. The V and J ends lost 0 bases and 2 bases respectively, with 6 bases between them. Written as DNA, the CDR3 is TGTGCCAGCAGCGTAGCCAGGGCTGGAAACACCATATATTTT. Amino acids: CASSVARAGNTIYF. Combining the CDR3 with reference TRBV9 and TRBJ1-3 gives the whole variable domain DSGVTQTPKHLITATGQRVTLRCSPRSGDLSVYWYQQSLDQGLQFLIQYYNGEERAKGNILERFSAQQFPDLHSELNLSSLELGDSALYFCASSVARAGNTIYFGEGSWLTVV.

This clonotype was seen ten or more times. V usage is TRBV20-1 and J usage is TRBJ1-5; weak D call: TRBD1 (5 bases). Trimming took 2 bases from V and 3 from J, leaving 11 bases between them. There are 14 residues in the CDR3. Looked up from germline, CDR1 is DFQATT and CDR2 is SNEGSKA (reference sequence). For the CDR3, the DNA is TGCAGTGCTAGACCGGACACCTCCAATCAGCCCCAGCATTTT. Its protein product is CSARPDTSNQPQHF.

This sequence joins TRBV12-3 or TRBV12-4 and TRBJ2-1, with D uncertain. The CDR3 extends over 11 amino acids. The V end lost 3 bases, the J end lost 9 bases, and 6 bases lay between the germline ends. For the CDR3, the DNA is TGTGCCAGCAGTTTGGTGAGTGAGCAGTTCTTC. This gives the protein CASSLVSEQFF.

The V call is TRBV9, the J call TRBJ2-3, with D uncertain. Deletions cut 0 bases from V and 0 bases from J, with 5 bases between. This CDR3 region has 14 residues. Germline V gives CDR1 SGDLS, CDR2 YYNGEE. The CDR3 DNA reads as TGTGCCAGCAGCGTAGGGGTTAGCACAGATACGCAGTATTTT. Protein product: CASSVGVSTDTQYF. The full variable domain, in which reference TRBV9 and TRBJ2-3 provide the parts outside the CDR3, is DSGVTQTPKHLITATGQRVTLRCSPRSGDLSVYWYQQSLDQGLQFLIQYYNGEERAKGNILERFSAQQFPDLHSELNLSSLELGDSALYFCASSVGVSTDTQYFGPGTRLTVL.

The sample holds a few counts of this clonotype. The chain is built from TRBV5-1 and TRBJ2-3; D is possibly TRBD1 (6 bases). V dropped 4 bases and J dropped 7 bases, with 16 bases sitting between them. CDR1 and CDR2 (germline): SGHRS, YFSETQ. The CDR3 has 14 residues. The CDR3 nucleotides read TGCGCCAGCAGCCCAGGTTCAGGGGTAAATACGCAGTATTTT. It specifies CASSPGSGVNTQYF.

V usage is TRBV7-2 and J usage is TRBJ2-3, with D possibly being TRBD2 (5 bases). CDR3 size: 15 residues. V lost 4 bases and J 2 bases, leaving 13 bases between the germline ends. Germline loops: CDR1 SGHTA, CDR2 FQGNSA. CDR3 DNA sequence: TGTGCCAGCAGCTCTAACGGGGTAGTCACAGATACGCAGTATTTT. It translates to CASSSNGVVTDTQYF.

CDR3 in DNA: TGCAGTGTTAGGACTAGCGGGAGAGAGACCCAGTACTTC. Translation: CSVRTSGRETQYF. The genes are TRBV20-1 and TRBJ2-5; 13 nucleotides align to TRBD2. With 7 bases clipped from V and 4 bases from J, the junction kept 3 bases outside the gene matches. The CDR3 covers 13 residues. Germline assignment: CDR1 DFQATT and CDR2 SNEGSKA (reference sequence).

This clonotype turned up a few times. This sequence joins TRBV19 and TRBJ2-3; D could derive from TRBD1 or TRBD2 (6 bases each). V lost 6 bases, J lost 2 bases, and 12 bases lay in between. The CDR3 has 14 residues. Germline CDR1 LNHDA, CDR2 SQIVND (reference sequence). The CDR3 coding sequence is TGTGCCAGTAGAGGGGGGACCCCCACAGATACGCAGTATTTT. Translation: CASRGGTPTDTQYF.

This clonotype appeared a few times. This chain links TRBV7-2 with TRBJ1-2, with 8 nucleotides matching TRBD1. The CDR3 spans 15 residues. After removal of 4 bases from V and 4 bases from J, the junction contained 8 bases not matched to a gene. Per the germline V gene, CDR1 is SGHTA and CDR2 is FQGNSA. In DNA, the CDR3 is TGTGCCAGCAGCTCCCTCGGACAGGGACCCTATGGCTACACCTTC. Amino acid sequence: CASSSLGQGPYGYTF.

The genes are TRBV15 and TRBJ1-1, with TRBD1 identical over 10 bases. The germline CDR1 and CDR2 sequences are LNHNV and YYDKDF (reference sequence). The V gene end was trimmed by 10 bases and the J gene end by 3 bases; junction bases not matched to a gene: 8. This CDR3 has 14 residues. CDR3 coding DNA: TGTGCCAGTCGACAGGGGGCTTTAGACACTGAAGCTTTCTTT. Translated: CASRQGALDTEAFF. Together with reference TRBV15 and TRBJ1-1, the CDR3 gives the full variable domain: DAMVIQNPRYQVTQFGKPVTLSCSQTLNHNVMYWYQQKSSQAPKLLFHYYDKDFNNEADTPDNFQSRRPNTSFCFLDIRSPGLGDTAMYLCASRQGALDTEAFFGQGTRLTVV.

This CDR3 reads CASSRDSDYGYTF. For the CDR3, the DNA is TGTGCCAGCAGCAGGGACAGTGACTATGGCTACACCTTC. V gene TRBV7-2 combines with J gene TRBJ1-2, with TRBD1 identical over 7 bases. Germline loops: CDR1 SGHTA, CDR2 FQGNSA. The length of the CDR3 is 13 residues. V lost 5 bases to trimming and J lost 3 bases; unmatched junction nucleotides: 3.

There are a few counts of this clonotype. The J gene is TRBJ2-1, the V gene TRBV6-2 or TRBV6-3; a weak D match, TRBD2 (7 bases). The CDR3 has 15 residues. The V end was cut by 9 bases, the J end by 2 bases, with 17 bases between. Germline-derived CDR1 and CDR2 are MNHEY and SVGEGT. CDR3 sequence: CASGLSGGPYNEQFF. CDR3 coding DNA: TGTGCCAGTGGCCTCTCGGGGGGCCCCTACAATGAGCAGTTCTTC.

This clonotype appeared a few times. J is TRBJ2-3 and V is TRBV24-1; 13 bases fit TRBD2. Germline CDR1 KGHDR, CDR2 SFDVKD. The CDR3 runs to 16 residues. After removal of 5 bases from V and 8 bases from J, the junction contained 9 bases not matched to a gene. The CDR3 region is CATSVPGLAGMGTQYF. The CDR3 region has the DNA TGTGCCACCAGTGTCCCGGGACTAGCGGGAATGGGTACGCAGTATTTT.

This clonotype was seen ten or more times. The chain couples TRBV29-1 to TRBJ2-1; D may be TRBD2 (5 bases). Germline values: CDR1 SQVTM, CDR2 ANQGSEA. The CDR3 runs to 15 residues. Trimming left V 4 bases short and J 8 bases short, with 21 bases between. The CDR3 DNA is TGCAGCGTTGTTGCCAAACGGCGGGTGGCGGATGAGCAGTTCTTC. Translation gives CSVVAKRRVADEQFF.

This clonotype was counted ten times or more. The chain links TRBV29-1 to TRBJ1-1, with D perhaps TRBD1 (5 bases). The CDR3 loop spans 13 amino acids. Germline V gives CDR1 SQVTM, CDR2 ANQGSEA. Trimming took off 3 bases at V and 1 base at J, with 9 bases between the two ends. CDR3 in amino acids: CSVEGRTNTEAFF. The CDR3 DNA reads as TGCAGCGTTGAGGGGCGGACGAACACTGAAGCTTTCTTT.

This clonotype was seen only a few times. The rearrangement joins TRBV25-1 to TRBJ1-1; the D gene is possibly TRBD1 (6 bases). CDR1 and CDR2 from the germline V gene are MGHDK and SYGVNS. The germline V and J ends were trimmed by 6 bases and 0 bases, with 14 bases remaining between them. The CDR3 length is 15 residues. The chain's CDR3 is CASRGGGGLNTEAFF. CDR3 DNA: TGTGCCAGCAGGGGTGGCGGGGGCCTGAACACTGAAGCTTTCTTT.